This TCR beta chain stems from a study of cytomegalovirus exposure and HLA in healthy donors. This CDR3 contains 14 residues. Germline values: CDR1 SGHAT, CDR2 FQNNGV. 13 Jbeta primers and 60 Vbeta primers were used for the PCR. This table comes from immunoSEQ multiplex PCR, and its TCRdb copy is limited to in-frame clones, with some not included. This sample has 150,000 or so clones; 70% to 80% occur once, and the top ten carry 9% to 10%. About this clone: The junction shows a germline mismatch at one end, possibly a read error.

Sequencing input: PBMCs. The chain combines TRBV11-2 with TRBJ2-7; 10 positions agree with TRBD1. This sequence originates from a man between 18 and 35 years old in good health and CMV-seropositive. The CDR3: CASSLDPGTGASIF. Written as DNA, the CDR3 is TGTGCCAGCAGCTTAGACCCCGGGACAGGGGCCTCCATATTC.